The next 13 T cell receptor beta chains were all read from a single sample in a study of graft-versus-host responses after intestinal transplantation. Generated by immunoSEQ multiplex PCR, the TCRdb table keeps only in-frame clones and is missing some. This sample has over 120,000 clones, with about 90% found just once. No cognate antigen is known for these TCRs. The sequenced sample was unstimulated CD4+ T cells sorted from spleen or lymph node cells, obtained before intestinal transplant. Receptors were obtained from a human donor who received an intestinal transplant.

This clone was counted only a few times. The V call is TRBV19, the J call TRBJ1-1; tentative D call: TRBD1 (6 bases). This CDR3 contains 14 residues. CDR1 and CDR2 (germline): LNHDA, SQIVND (reference sequence). V was pared by 3 bases and J by 2 bases, with 10 bases between. The CDR3 coding sequence is TGTGCCAGTAGTATCCAGGGGTTAAACACTGAAGCTTTCTTT. Translation gives CASSIQGLNTEAFF.

The gene calls are TRBV28 and TRBJ2-7; 7 bases line up with TRBD1. Unmatched junction bases numbered 13, after V lost 4 bases and J lost 4 bases. This CDR3 contains 16 residues. Germline values: CDR1 MDHEN, CDR2 SYDVKM. The CDR3 loop reads CASSSETGAGGYEQYF. The CDR3, as DNA: TGTGCCAGCAGTTCCGAGACCGGGGCAGGGGGTTACGAGCAGTACTTC.

The rearrangement links TRBV5-6 to TRBJ1-1; no reliable D call. The CDR3 is 11 residues long. Germline loops: CDR1 SGHDT, CDR2 YYEEEE. V lost 0 bases, J lost 7 bases, and 4 bases lay in between. CDR3 nucleotide sequence: TGTGCCAGCAGCTTGGGGGTTGAAGCTTTCTTT. Its protein product is CASSLGVEAFF.

The chain uses TRBV11-3 and TRBJ1-1; D remains ambiguous. The germline CDR1 and CDR2 sequences are SGHNT and YENEEA. Trimming left V 5 bases short and J 3 bases short, with 10 bases between. The CDR3 is 13 amino acids. CDR3 amino acids: CASSTRGDTEAFF. In nucleotides, the CDR3 is TGTGCCAGCAGCACAAGAGGTGACACTGAAGCTTTCTTT.

The chain joins TRBV10-3 to TRBJ1-5; D unresolved. This CDR3 is built from 18 residues. Per germline, CDR1 ENHRY and CDR2 SYGVKD. V dropped 0 bases and J dropped 2 bases, with 17 bases sitting between them. CDR3 loop: CAISESEIGGYRNQPQHF. CDR3 sequence (DNA): TGTGCCATCAGTGAGTCGGAAATAGGAGGGTATCGCAATCAGCCCCAGCATTTT.

V usage is TRBV7-3 and J usage is TRBJ1-5, with D unclear. The germline V and J ends were trimmed by 5 bases and 2 bases, with 13 bases remaining between them. The CDR3 contains 15 residues. Germline assignment: CDR1 SGHTA and CDR2 FQGTGA. DNA for the CDR3: TGTGCCAGCAGCCCCCTCATGGGAGGCAATCAGCCCCAGCATTTT. Its translation is CASSPLMGGNQPQHF.

The chain has TRBV7-9 and TRBJ2-7, with 8 bases fitting TRBD2. The V gene end was trimmed by 5 bases and the J gene end by 5 bases; junction bases not matched to a gene: 11. In germline, CDR1 is SEHNR, CDR2 FQNEAQ (reference sequence). The CDR3 extends over 15 amino acids. The CDR3 DNA reads TGTGCCAGCAGCCCGAAGCGGGGGTTAATGGACGAGCAGTACTTC. It yields the protein CASSPKRGLMDEQYF.

This sequence joins TRBV28 and TRBJ1-1, with 9 bases matching TRBD1. Trimming at V came to 5 bases and at J to 4 bases, leaving 2 bases not matched to a gene. Germline CDR1 reads MDHEN; CDR2 reads SYDVKM. The CDR3 is 13 amino acids. This CDR3 reads CASSGTGRTEAFF. The CDR3 DNA is TGTGCCAGCAGTGGGACAGGGCGCACTGAAGCTTTCTTT.

This clone was detected only once. This chain uses TRBV7-9 with TRBJ2-2; 8 nucleotides line up with TRBD2. Unmatched junction bases numbered 7, after V lost 7 bases and J lost 6 bases. The CDR3 sequence is 14 residues long. CDR1 and CDR2 (germline): SEHNR, FQNEAQ (reference sequence). The CDR3 coding sequence is TGTGCCAGCACCCCGGGGGGGGTCGCCGGGGAGCTGTTTTTT. Translated, it gives CASTPGGVAGELFF. The full variable domain, with the rest looked up from reference TRBV7-9 and TRBJ2-2, is DTGVSQNPRHKITKRGQNVTFRCDPISEHNRLYWYRQTLGQGPEFLTYFQNEAQLEKSRLLSDRFSAERPKGSFSTLEIQRTEQGDSAMYLCASTPGGVAGELFFGEGSRLTVL.

The table lists this clone with a few counts. The V gene is TRBV6-1, the J gene TRBJ2-1; D unclear. CDR3 length equals 15 residues. CDR1 and CDR2 from the germline V gene are MNHNS and SASEGT. Trimming shortened V by 4 bases and J by 0 bases, and 10 bases separated the two germline ends. CDR3 protein: CASSVSAHSYNEQFF. The CDR3, as DNA: TGTGCCAGCAGTGTAAGCGCGCACTCCTACAATGAGCAGTTCTTC.

This sequence joins TRBV6-5 and TRBJ2-5; 9 bases match TRBD1. With V trimmed by 2 bases and J by 4 bases, 5 bases remained unmatched. This CDR3 comprises 15 residues. CDR1 is MNHEY and CDR2 is SVGAGI in the germline V gene. As DNA, the CDR3 is TGTGCCAGCAGTTACCCCGACAGGGGGGGAGAGACCCAGTACTTC. Its protein product is CASSYPDRGGETQYF.

The chain employs TRBV10-3 and TRBJ1-5; the match to TRBD1 covers 7 bases. This CDR3 is 16 amino acids long. Trimming removed 3 bases from V and 3 bases from J; junction bases left unmatched: 8. Germline loops: CDR1 ENHRY, CDR2 SYGVKD. CDR3 nucleotides: TGTGCCATCAGTGACCATTCGACAGGGTTCAATCAGCCCCAGCATTTT. Translation gives CAISDHSTGFNQPQHF.

J is TRBJ2-1 and V is TRBV6-1, with a weak D call TRBD1 (7 bases). This CDR3 is 15 amino acids long. Trimming stripped 7 bases from V and 1 base from J, with 14 bases between. Germline lookup yields CDR1 MNHNS and CDR2 SASEGT. The CDR3 sequence: CASTPGGRSYNEQFF. CDR3 in DNA: TGTGCCAGCACCCCAGGGGGGCGGTCCTACAATGAGCAGTTCTTC.